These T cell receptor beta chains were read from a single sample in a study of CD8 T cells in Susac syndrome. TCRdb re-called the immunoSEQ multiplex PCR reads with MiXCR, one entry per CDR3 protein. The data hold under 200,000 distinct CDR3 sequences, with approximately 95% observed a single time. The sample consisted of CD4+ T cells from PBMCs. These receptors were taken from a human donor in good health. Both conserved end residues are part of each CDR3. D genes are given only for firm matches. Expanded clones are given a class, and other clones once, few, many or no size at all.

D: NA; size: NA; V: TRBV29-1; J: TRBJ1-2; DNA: TGCAGCGTTGAGTTCCGGGATGGAGACTATGGCTACACCTTC; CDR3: CSVEFRDGDYGYTF
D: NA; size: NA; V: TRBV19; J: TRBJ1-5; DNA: TGTGCCAGTAGTACTAGACGGGCCCCTAGCAATCAGCCCCAGCATTTT; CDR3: CASSTRRAPSNQPQHF
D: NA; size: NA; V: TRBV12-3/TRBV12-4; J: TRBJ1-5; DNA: TGTGCCAGCAGTCCAGGGAGTAGGAAGCCCCAGCATTTT; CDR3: CASSPGSRKPQHF
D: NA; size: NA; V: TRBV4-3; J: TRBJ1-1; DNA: TGCGCCAGCAGCCAAGAACGGGTCGGCCCAGCTTTCTTT; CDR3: CASSQERVGPAFF
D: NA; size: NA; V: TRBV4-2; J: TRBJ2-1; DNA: TGTGCCAGCAGCCAAGATCGCCTAGAGCACAATGAGCAGTTCTTC; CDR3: CASSQDRLEHNEQFF
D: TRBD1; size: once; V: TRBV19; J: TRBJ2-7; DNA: TGTGCCAGTAGTTCGGGGACAGCCTACGAGCAGTACTTC; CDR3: CASSSGTAYEQYF
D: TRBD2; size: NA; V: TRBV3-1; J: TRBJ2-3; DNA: TGTGCCAGCAGCCAAGCAAGCGCGGGGGGAAATACGCAGTATTTT; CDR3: CASSQASAGGNTQYF
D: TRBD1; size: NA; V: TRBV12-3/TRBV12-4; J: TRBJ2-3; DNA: TGTGCCAGCACCGAATATTGGGGACAGGGGCTACATACGCAGTATTTT; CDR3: CASTEYWGQGLHTQYF
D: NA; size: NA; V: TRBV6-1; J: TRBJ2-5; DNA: TGTGCCAGCAGTCTTCCCGGGTCAGGGAGCGAGACCCAGTACTTC; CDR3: CASSLPGSGSETQYF
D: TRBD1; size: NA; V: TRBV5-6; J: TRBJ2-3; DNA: TGTGCCAGCAGCCGGGACAGAGCGCAGTATTTT; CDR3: CASSRDRAQYF
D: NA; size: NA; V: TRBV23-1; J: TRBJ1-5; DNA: TGCGCCAGCAGTCACTCTACAGGGCCAAATCAGCCCCAGCATTTT; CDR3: CASSHSTGPNQPQHF
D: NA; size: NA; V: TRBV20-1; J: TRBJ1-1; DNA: TGCAGTGCGCCGAGACGGATACGAGGGAACACTGAAGCTTTCTTT; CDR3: CSAPRRIRGNTEAFF
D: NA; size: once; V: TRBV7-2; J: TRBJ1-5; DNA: TGTGCCAGCAGCTTAAACGAAGGGGGGCCCCAGCATTTT; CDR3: CASSLNEGGPQHF
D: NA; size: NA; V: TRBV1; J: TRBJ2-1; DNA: TGCACCAGCATAGGGGACAGCCCCCTGAATGAGCAGTTCTTC; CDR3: CTSIGDSPLNEQFF
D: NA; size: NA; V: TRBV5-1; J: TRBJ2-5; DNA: TGCGCCAGCAGCGAGTTACGAGAAGAGACCCAGTACTTC; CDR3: CASSELREETQYF
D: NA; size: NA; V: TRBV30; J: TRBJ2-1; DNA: TGTGCCTGGAGTCGGACTGAGGCCCTCAATGAGCAGTTCTTC; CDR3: CAWSRTEALNEQFF
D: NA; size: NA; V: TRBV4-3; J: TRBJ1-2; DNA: TGCGCCAGCAGCCAAGATTTGGGGGATCGAGGCTACACCTTC; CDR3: CASSQDLGDRGYTF
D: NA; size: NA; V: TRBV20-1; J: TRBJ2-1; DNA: TGCAGTGCCACCCGGGGCTACAATGAGCAGTTCTTC; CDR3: CSATRGYNEQFF
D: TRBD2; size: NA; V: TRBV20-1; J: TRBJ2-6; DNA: TGCAGTGCCCCGCGGGGGGCTGGGGCCAACGTCCTGACTTTC; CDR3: CSAPRGAGANVLTF
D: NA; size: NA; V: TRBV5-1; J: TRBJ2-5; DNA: TGCGCCAGCAGCTTGGTTCTTAGCCAAGAGACCCAGTACTTC; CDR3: CASSLVLSQETQYF
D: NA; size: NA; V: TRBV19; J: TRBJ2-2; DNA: TGTGCCAGTAGTATAGCTGGAGGGGGGACCGGGGAGCTGTTTTTT; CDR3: CASSIAGGGTGELFF
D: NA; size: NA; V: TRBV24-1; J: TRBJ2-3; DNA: TGTGCCACCAGAGGGGCTGGGGATACGCAGTATTTT; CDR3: CATRGAGDTQYF
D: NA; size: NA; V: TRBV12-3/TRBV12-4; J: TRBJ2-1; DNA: TGTGCCAGCAGTTTCGGAGAGTATGAGCAGTTCTTC; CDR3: CASSFGEYEQFF
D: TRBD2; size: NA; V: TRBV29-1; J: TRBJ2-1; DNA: TGCAGCGTTCGTCTAGCGGGAGGGAACAATGAGCAGTTCTTC; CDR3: CSVRLAGGNNEQFF
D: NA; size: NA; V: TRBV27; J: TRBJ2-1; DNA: TGTGCCAGCAGTTTTCCCCCCAGGGTGGGTCTCCACAATGAGCAGTTCTTC; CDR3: CASSFPPRVGLHNEQFF
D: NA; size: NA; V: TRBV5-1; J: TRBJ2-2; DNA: TGCGCCACGACCAGGGATGCCGGGGAGCTGTTTTTT; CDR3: CATTRDAGELFF
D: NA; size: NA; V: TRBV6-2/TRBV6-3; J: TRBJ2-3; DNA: TGTGCCAGCAGTTCTAGTCCTAGCCGCACAGATACGCAGTATTTT; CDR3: CASSSSPSRTDTQYF
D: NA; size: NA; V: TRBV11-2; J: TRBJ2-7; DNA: TGTGCCAGCAGCTTGCCTTATGAGACCGCCCGTTCCTACGAGCAGTACTTC; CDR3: CASSLPYETARSYEQYF
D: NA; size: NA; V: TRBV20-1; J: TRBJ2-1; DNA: TGCAGTGCCCCACCGAGGGGAATGTCCTACAATGAGCAGTTCTTC; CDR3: CSAPPRGMSYNEQFF
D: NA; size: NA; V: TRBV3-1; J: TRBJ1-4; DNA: TGTGCCAGCAGCCAAGAACAGATTAATGAAAAACTGTTTTTT; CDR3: CASSQEQINEKLFF
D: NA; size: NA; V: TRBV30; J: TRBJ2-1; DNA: TGTGCCTGGGAGGTGGGGGTAAACAATGAGCAGTTCTTC; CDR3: CAWEVGVNNEQFF
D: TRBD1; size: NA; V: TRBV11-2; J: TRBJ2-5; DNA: TGTGCCAGCAGCTTCGGGCAGGGGGCATGGGAGACCCAGTACTTC; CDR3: CASSFGQGAWETQYF
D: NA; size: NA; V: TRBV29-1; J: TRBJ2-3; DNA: TGCAGCGTTGAGGGGGCAGGACGCACAGATACGCAGTATTTT; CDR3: CSVEGAGRTDTQYF
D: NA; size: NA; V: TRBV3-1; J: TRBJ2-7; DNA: TGTGCCAGCAGCCAAGTACGAGGGAACCCCTACGAGCAGTACTTC; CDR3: CASSQVRGNPYEQYF
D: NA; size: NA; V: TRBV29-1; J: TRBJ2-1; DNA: TGCAGCGTTGTGGGCGTCAATGAGCAGTTCTTC; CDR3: CSVVGVNEQFF
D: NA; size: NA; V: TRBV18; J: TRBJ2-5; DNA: TGTGCCAGCTCACCCGGGTCCCAAGAGACCCAGTACTTC; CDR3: CASSPGSQETQYF
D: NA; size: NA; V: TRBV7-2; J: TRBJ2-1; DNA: TGTGCCAGCAGCTTAGAGTTGGCCCAGAGGAATGAGCAGTTCTTC; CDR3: CASSLELAQRNEQFF
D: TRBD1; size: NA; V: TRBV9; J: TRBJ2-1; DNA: TGTGCCAGCAGCGTCAGCTATGGGACAGGCCGTTACAATGAGCAGTTCTTC; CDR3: CASSVSYGTGRYNEQFF
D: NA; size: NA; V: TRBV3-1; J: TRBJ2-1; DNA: TGTGCCAGCAGCCAAGAGGGGAGCGGGTACAATGAGCAGTTCTTC; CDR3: CASSQEGSGYNEQFF
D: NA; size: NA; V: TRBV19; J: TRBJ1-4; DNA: TGTGCCAGTAGTTTCCAGGGCGGTGAAAAACTGTTTTTT; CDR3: CASSFQGGEKLFF
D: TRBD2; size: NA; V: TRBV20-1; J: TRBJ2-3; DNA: TGCAGTGCTCCCCTTGGGCGGGGGATAGATACGCAGTATTTT; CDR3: CSAPLGRGIDTQYF
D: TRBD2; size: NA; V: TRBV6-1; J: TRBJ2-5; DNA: TGTGCCAGCAGTCTAAGACTTTTTATCGGCGTGGGGGGGGAGACCCAGTACTTC; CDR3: CASSLRLFIGVGGETQYF
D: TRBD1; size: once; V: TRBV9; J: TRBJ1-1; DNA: TGTGCCAGCAGCGCCGCCGGGACAGGGTTGGACACTGAAGCTTTCTTT; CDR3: CASSAAGTGLDTEAFF
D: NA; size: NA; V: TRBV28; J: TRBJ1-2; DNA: TGTGCCAGCAGTTTATCGCGGGGCTTCGATGTCTACACCTTC; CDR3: CASSLSRGFDVYTF
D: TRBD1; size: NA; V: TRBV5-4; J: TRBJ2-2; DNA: TGTGCCAGCAGCCGCCGGACAGGGGATTTGTTTTTT; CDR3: CASSRRTGDLFF
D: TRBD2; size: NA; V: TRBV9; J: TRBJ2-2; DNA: TGTGCCAGCACCCGCGCTTCTAGCGGGAACACCGGGGAGCTGTTTTTT; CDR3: CASTRASSGNTGELFF
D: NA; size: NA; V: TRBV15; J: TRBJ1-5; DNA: TGTGCCACCAGCAGAGGGGGGCAGGGGATCCAGCCCCAGCATTTT; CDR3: CATSRGGQGIQPQHF
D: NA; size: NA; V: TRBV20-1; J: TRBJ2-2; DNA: TGCAGTGCTAGAGATGGGCTAGCCGCCACCGGGGAGCTGTTTTTT; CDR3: CSARDGLAATGELFF
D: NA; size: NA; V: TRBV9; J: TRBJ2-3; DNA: TGTGCCAGCAGCCCGGGTTCGGTGGCAGATACGCAGTATTTT; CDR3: CASSPGSVADTQYF
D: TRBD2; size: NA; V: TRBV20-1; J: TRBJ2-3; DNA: TGCAGTGCTAGGGCCCTTGGGACTAGCGGGAGAGGGGGCACAGATACGCAGTATTTT; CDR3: CSARALGTSGRGGTDTQYF
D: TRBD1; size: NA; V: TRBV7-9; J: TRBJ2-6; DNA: TGTGCCAGCAGCACACCCACCGGGACAGGGGATACTGGGGCCAACGTCCTGACTTTC; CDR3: CASSTPTGTGDTGANVLTF
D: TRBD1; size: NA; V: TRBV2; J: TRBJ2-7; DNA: TGTGCCAGTCAGACCGGGACAGCCTCCTACGAGCAGTACTTC; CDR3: CASQTGTASYEQYF
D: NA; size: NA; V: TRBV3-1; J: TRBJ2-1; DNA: TGTGCCAGCAGCCAAGTCTTGGTGAACAATGAGCAGTTCTTC; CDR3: CASSQVLVNNEQFF
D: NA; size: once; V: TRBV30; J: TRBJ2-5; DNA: TGTGCCTGGAGTCCGCCGGCCCAAGAGACCCAGTACTTC; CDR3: CAWSPPAQETQYF
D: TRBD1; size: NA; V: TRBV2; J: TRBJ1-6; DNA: TGTGCCAGCAGTCCCTACGTAGGGACAGTCTCACCCCTCCACTTT; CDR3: CASSPYVGTVSPLHF
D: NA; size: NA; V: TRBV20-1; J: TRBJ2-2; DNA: TGCAGTGCTAGCTTCGGCTACAACGCGAACACCGGGGAGCTGTTTTTT; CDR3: CSASFGYNANTGELFF